These 13 T cell receptor beta chains originate from one sample sequenced in a study of blood T cell repertoires in COVID-19. This table comes from immunoSEQ multiplex PCR, and its TCRdb copy is limited to in-frame clones, with some not included. This sample has some 120,000 clones; less than 90% occur once, and the top ten carry approximately 2%. The sequenced material came from peripheral blood. The receptor set was obtained from a man aged 70 or older with acute or convalescent COVID-19.

The chain carries TRBV3-1 (or the pseudogene TRBV3-2) and TRBJ2-7; 9 nucleotides match TRBD1. With V trimmed by 4 bases and J by 7 bases, 14 bases remained unmatched. This CDR3 has 16 residues. CDR1 and CDR2 (germline): LGHDT, YNNKEL (reference sequence). The CDR3 reads CASSRTNRGRAGEQYF. In DNA form, the CDR3 reads TGTGCCAGCAGCCGAACCAACAGGGGGCGGGCCGGTGAGCAGTACTTC.

The V gene is TRBV3-1 (or the pseudogene TRBV3-2), the J gene TRBJ2-5, with 9 nucleotides matching TRBD1. The CDR3 spans 16 residues. V shed 3 bases and J 2 bases; nucleotides not matched to a gene: 7. Germline V gene sequence: CDR1 LGHDT, CDR2 YNNKEL (reference sequence). The CDR3 nucleotides are TGTGCCAGCAGCCAGGCCGGGACAGGGAGGCAAGAGACCCAGTACTTC. Protein sequence: CASSQAGTGRQETQYF.

DNA for the CDR3: TGCGCCAGCAGCTTGGCGGGGGACACCGGGGAGCTGTTTTTT. Encoded protein: CASSLAGDTGELFF. V gene TRBV5-1 combines with J gene TRBJ2-2; a weak D match, TRBD2 (6 bases). The germline V and J ends were trimmed by 0 bases and 3 bases, with 6 bases remaining between them. The CDR3 is 14 residues long. CDR1 is SGHRS and CDR2 is YFSETQ in the germline V gene.

The chain carries TRBV7-2 and TRBJ2-4, with D possibly matching TRBD2 (5 bases). Trimming stripped 5 bases from V and 1 base from J, with 15 bases between. Germline V gives CDR1 SGHTA, CDR2 FQGNSA. The CDR3 has 16 amino acids. The CDR3 coding sequence is TGTGCCAGCAGCGTATTCGTGCGGAGGGCCAAAAACATTCAGTACTTC. Translated: CASSVFVRRAKNIQYF. Looking up the rest from reference TRBV7-2 and TRBJ2-4 gives the full variable domain: GAGVSQSPSNKVTEKGKDVELRCDPISGHTALYWYRQSLGQGLEFLIYFQGNSAPDKSGLPSDRFSAERTGGSVSTLTIQRTQQEDSAVYLCASSVFVRRAKNIQYFGAGTRLSVL.

The rearrangement joins TRBV7-9 to TRBJ2-4, with TRBD2 identical over 7 bases. Germline CDR1 SEHNR, CDR2 FQNEAQ (reference sequence). The J segment lost 0 bases and the V segment lost 4 bases, leaving 3 bases of the junction unmatched. This CDR3 has 15 residues. CDR3 residues: CASSSTGGAKNIQYF. The DNA for the CDR3 is TGTGCCAGCAGCTCTACGGGGGGAGCCAAAAACATTCAGTACTTC.

The chain carries TRBV7-6 and TRBJ1-3; D unclear. V was cut by 3 bases and J by 4 bases, with 10 bases left in between. In germline, CDR1 is SGHVS, CDR2 FNYEAQ. This CDR3 spans 14 amino acids. The CDR3 region is CASSFEATGNTIYF. CDR3 nucleotide sequence: TGTGCCAGCAGCTTCGAAGCCACGGGAAACACCATATATTTT.

This clone has only one observation. The chain is built from TRBV10-3 and TRBJ1-1, with TRBD1 matching over 8 bases. V was clipped by 1 base and J by 5 bases; unmatched bases: 6. CDR3 length: 15 residues. Per germline, CDR1 ENHRY and CDR2 SYGVKD. This CDR3 reads CAISEFHDRGTEAFF. DNA for the CDR3: TGTGCCATCAGTGAGTTTCATGACAGGGGTACTGAAGCTTTCTTT.

The chain recombines TRBV10-3 with TRBJ1-1, with D uncertain. The CDR3 is made up of 13 amino acids. CDR1 and CDR2 (germline): ENHRY, SYGVKD. The V gene lost 3 bases and the J gene lost 4 bases, with 9 bases spanning the gap. The CDR3 nucleotides read TGTGCCATCAGTGATGACACATCCACTGAAGCTTTCTTT. Translated, it gives CAISDDTSTEAFF.

The chain combines TRBV4-2 with TRBJ2-5, with 10 bases that match TRBD2. The CDR3 length is 16 residues. V lost 3 bases to trimming and J lost 3 bases; unmatched junction nucleotides: 7. Germline V CDR1 and CDR2: LGHNA, YNFKEQ. The CDR3 reads CASSQPLAGVEETQYF. CDR3 nucleotide sequence: TGTGCCAGCAGCCAGCCGCTAGCGGGGGTAGAAGAGACCCAGTACTTC.

The chain has TRBV7-9 and TRBJ2-5; 11 positions agree with TRBD2. There are 18 residues in the CDR3. Germline trimming cut 5 bases from V and 5 bases from J; bases unmatched to any gene: 16. In germline, CDR1 is SEHNR, CDR2 FQNEAQ (reference sequence). The CDR3 sequence: CASSLLGTSGGKGETQYF. CDR3 bases: TGTGCCAGCAGCCTCCTCGGGACTAGCGGAGGGAAAGGGGAGACCCAGTACTTC.

V and J are TRBV6-5 and TRBJ1-6; no clear D. Germline CDR1 MNHEY, CDR2 SVGAGI. With 2 bases removed from V and 14 bases from J, the gap between germline ends came to 10 bases. This CDR3 region has 12 residues. This chain's CDR3 is CASSYPQSTLHF. The CDR3 DNA is TGTGCCAGCAGTTACCCCCAATCCACCCTCCACTTT.

This clone appeared a single time. This chain connects TRBV28 to TRBJ1-3; D unclear. Germline-derived CDR1 and CDR2 are MDHEN and SYDVKM. The CDR3 is 15 residues long. V lost 3 bases to trimming and J lost 0 bases, with 9 bases between them. The CDR3: CASSLGGNSGNTIYF. The CDR3 DNA sequence: TGTGCCAGCAGTTTGGGAGGCAACTCTGGAAACACCATATATTTT. Supplemented by reference TRBV28 and TRBJ1-3, the full variable domain reads DVKVTQSSRYLVKRTGEKVFLECVQDMDHENMFWYRQDPGLGLRLIYFSYDVKMKEKGDIPEGYSVSREKKERFSLILESASTNQTSMYLCASSLGGNSGNTIYFGEGSWLTVV.

The V and J genes are TRBV2 and TRBJ1-2, with TRBD1 identical over 8 bases. Germline V CDR1 and CDR2: SNHLY, FYNNEI. CDR3 length equals 14 residues. The junction had 12 bases not matched to a gene; V was cut back by 8 bases and J by 7 bases. Here the CDR3 reads CASGSGGRAGGYTF. In nucleotides, the CDR3 is TGTGCCAGCGGTTCAGGGGGCAGGGCGGGTGGCTACACCTTC.